A single sample is the source of the 26 T cell receptor beta chains below, sequenced in a study of T cell repertoires in cytomegalovirus infection. TCRdb reprocessed the reads via MiXCR and lists one record per CDR3 protein. The sample includes about 110,000 distinct CDR3 sequences, 9.5% to 13% of them seen just once. Which antigens these TCRs recognize remains unknown. Material for sequencing was PBMCs, sequenced either directly or after in vitro stimulation (not recorded which). The receptor source for this set is a human donor in good health (CMV status not recorded). Some clones in this sample may be carry-over from other donors' samples.

The chain links TRBV18 to TRBJ1-2; TRBD1 matches at 7 bases. This CDR3 is built from 16 residues. The ends lost 6 bases at V and 2 bases at J; junction bases unmatched: 12. Germline assignment: CDR1 KGHSH and CDR2 LQKENI. CDR3 sequence reads: CASSLSTRGQNYGYTF. The CDR3 DNA sequence: TGTGCCAGCTCCCTTAGCACGAGGGGGCAGAACTATGGCTACACCTTC.

On this clonotype itself: It may be a read error: a sequence one base away is much more abundant. The V and J genes are TRBV12-3 or TRBV12-4 and TRBJ1-1, with 9 bases matching TRBD1. The CDR3 consists of 13 residues. The CDR3 sequence: CVSVPGQGLEAFF. The CDR3 nucleotides are TGTGTCAGCGTCCCGGGACAGGGCCTTGAAGCTTTCTTT.

This clonotype was recorded a few times. The chain links TRBV12-3 or TRBV12-4 to TRBJ2-1, with 14 bases lining up with TRBD2. V was clipped by 6 bases and J by 1 base; unmatched bases: 11. The CDR3 runs to 19 residues. This CDR3 is CASSGQGTSGSGSYNEQFF. CDR3 sequence (DNA): TGTGCCAGCAGCGGGCAGGGGACTAGCGGGAGCGGGTCCTACAATGAGCAGTTCTTC.

This clonotype was recorded many times. The chain employs TRBV7-9 and TRBJ2-5; D is undetermined. This CDR3 is built from 14 residues. Germline CDR1 reads SEHNR; CDR2 reads FQNEAQ (reference sequence). Trimming removed 1 base from V and 5 bases from J, with 11 bases in between. The CDR3 DNA follows: TGTGCCAGCAGCTTAGTATCCTATGGGGAGACCCAGTACTTC. Translated: CASSLVSYGETQYF.

This clonotype was recorded a few times. The chain joins TRBV6-2 or TRBV6-3 to TRBJ2-3, with 14 nucleotides matching TRBD2. The J segment lost 4 bases and the V segment lost 6 bases, leaving 9 bases of the junction unmatched. Germline loops: CDR1 MNHEY, CDR2 SVGEGT. This CDR3 contains 17 residues. The CDR3 region is CASSPTGTSGSADTQYF. The CDR3 DNA reads TGTGCCAGCAGCCCGACCGGGACTAGCGGGAGTGCAGATACGCAGTATTTT.

This clonotype has only a few counts. This sequence joins TRBV20-1 and TRBJ1-1, with a possible D match to TRBD1 (5 bases). This CDR3 region has 15 residues. The ends were cut back, 0 bases at V and 0 bases at J, with 11 bases in the middle. Germline V gives CDR1 DFQATT, CDR2 SNEGSKA (reference sequence). The CDR3 coding sequence is TGCAGTGCTAGAGATTTACGGGGACTGAACACTGAAGCTTTCTTT. Its translation: CSARDLRGLNTEAFF.

This clonotype was picked up one time. With a much larger clone just one base away, this may be a read error. The chain carries TRBV5-5 and TRBJ1-2; D ambiguous. Germline-derived CDR1 and CDR2 are SGHKS and YYEKEE (reference sequence). The CDR3 sequence is 14 residues long. CDR3 sequence reads: CASSLGVLNYCYTF. As DNA, the CDR3 is TGTGCCAGCAGCTTGGGCGTCCTTAACTATTGCTACACCTTC.

This clonotype showed up many times. This rearrangement joins TRBV19 to TRBJ1-2, with D possibly matching TRBD1 (5 bases). Germline CDR1 and CDR2: LNHDA and SQIVND (reference sequence). This CDR3 region has 14 residues. V was cut by 7 bases and J by 3 bases, with 15 bases left in between. CDR3 amino acids: CASTFQGGDYGYTF. The CDR3, as DNA: TGTGCCAGTACCTTCCAGGGTGGGGACTATGGCTACACCTTC.

This clonotype has ten or more counts. V usage is TRBV7-2 and J usage is TRBJ1-5, with D perhaps matching TRBD1 (6 bases). Germline values: CDR1 SGHTA, CDR2 FQGNSA. The CDR3 loop spans 14 amino acids. V lost 6 bases to trimming and J lost 4 bases, with 13 bases between them. The DNA of the CDR3 is TGTGCCAGCAGTCGACCACAGGGTAATCAGCCCCAGCATTTT. It encodes CASSRPQGNQPQHF.

This clonotype was counted ten times or more. V and J are TRBV28 and TRBJ2-7; 7 positions agree with TRBD2. V trimming: 7 bases; J trimming: 2 bases; junction bases outside the gene matches: 5. The CDR3 is made up of 13 amino acids. Germline loops: CDR1 MDHEN, CDR2 SYDVKM. In DNA, the CDR3 is TGTGCCAGCACCGAAAGCGGGGCCTACGAGCAGTACTTC. Translating gives CASTESGAYEQYF.

This clonotype was counted between two and nine times. The chain links TRBV25-1 to TRBJ1-3; a possible D gene is TRBD1 (6 bases). This CDR3 region has 14 residues. Germline lookup yields CDR1 MGHDK and CDR2 SYGVNS. V dropped 7 bases and J dropped 8 bases, with 18 bases sitting between them. Here the CDR3 DNA reads TGTGCCAGCACCCGGTCGACAGGTCTAGACACCATATATTTT. Amino acids: CASTRSTGLDTIYF.

This clonotype was recorded a few times. This rearrangement joins TRBV10-3 to TRBJ2-2; D remains unclear. CDR3 length: 14 residues. The V gene's germline CDR1 is ENHRY and CDR2 SYGVKD. The germline V and J ends were trimmed by 7 bases and 3 bases, with 12 bases remaining between them. The chain's CDR3 is CAIKSNRDTGELFF. The DNA for the CDR3 is TGTGCCATCAAGAGCAATAGAGACACCGGGGAGCTGTTTTTT.

The chain uses TRBV27 and TRBJ2-5; a weak D match, TRBD1 (5 bases). Germline CDR1 reads MNHEY; CDR2 reads SMNVEV (reference sequence). This CDR3 spans 13 amino acids. V lost 2 bases, J lost 7 bases, and 11 bases lay in between. The CDR3 is CASSLAPQGTQYF. The CDR3 region has the DNA TGTGCCAGCAGTTTAGCCCCCCAGGGGACCCAGTACTTC.

This clonotype came up many times. The V call is TRBV20-1, the J call TRBJ2-5, with 7 bases lining up with TRBD2. The CDR3 covers 15 residues. Germline values: CDR1 DFQATT, CDR2 SNEGSKA (reference sequence). Losses at the gene ends were 3 bases for V and 2 bases for J; bases not matched to a gene: 9. CDR3 nucleotides: TGCAGTGCTAGTGCCCGCGGGGAGGGGCAAGAGACCCAGTACTTC. It codes for CSASARGEGQETQYF.

The table lists this clonotype with many counts. The chain has TRBV5-4 and TRBJ2-4; maybe TRBD2 (6 bases). The V and J ends lost 3 bases and 0 bases respectively, with 13 bases between them. The CDR3 is made up of 16 amino acids. In germline, CDR1 is SGHNT, CDR2 YYREEE (reference sequence). The CDR3 spells CASSSRGLLAKNIQYF. The CDR3 DNA is TGTGCCAGCAGCTCGCGGGGATTGCTAGCCAAAAACATTCAGTACTTC.

Concerning this clonotype itself: A read error may explain this, as a much larger clone is one base away. The chain links TRBV11-3 to TRBJ1-1; maybe TRBD1 (5 bases). This CDR3 contains 17 residues. Germline assignment: CDR1 SGHNT and CDR2 YENEEA. CDR3 residues: CASSTQEQQEWSTEASF. The CDR3 region has the DNA TGTGCCAGCAGCACACAAGAGCAACAGGAGTGGTCCACTGAAGCTTCCTTT.

This clonotype was detected only a few times. The chain joins TRBV19 to TRBJ2-1; TRBD2 matches at 9 bases. V shed 5 bases and J 5 bases; nucleotides not matched to a gene: 10. CDR1 and CDR2 from the germline V gene are LNHDA and SQIVND (reference sequence). The CDR3 is 16 amino acids. In DNA form, the CDR3 reads TGTGCCAGTAGTGTCGGTAGCGGGGGAGGTCACAATGAGCAGTTCTTC. Residues: CASSVGSGGGHNEQFF.

V and J are TRBV5-4 and TRBJ1-3; D perhaps matches TRBD1 (6 bases). Trimming took 3 bases from V and 4 from J, leaving 8 bases between them. Germline CDR1 is SGHNT and CDR2 is YYREEE (reference sequence). The CDR3 runs to 13 residues. This CDR3 is CASSSQGGNTIYF. The CDR3, as DNA: TGTGCCAGCAGCTCCCAGGGGGGAAACACCATATATTTT. Supplemented by reference TRBV5-4 and TRBJ1-3, the full variable domain reads ETGVTQSPTHLIKTRGQQVTLRCSSQSGHNTVSWYQQALGQGPQFIFQYYREEENGRGNFPPRFSGLQFPNYSSELNVNALELDDSALYLCASSSQGGNTIYFGEGSWLTVV.

In this sample, this clonotype turned up many times. The gene calls are TRBV7-8 and TRBJ2-5, with D hard to call. CDR1 is SGHVS and CDR2 is FQNEAQ in the germline V gene. This CDR3 spans 17 amino acids. V lost 5 bases and J lost 1, with 20 bases in between. The CDR3 sequence: CASSTRFQKSRQETQYF. As DNA, the CDR3 is TGTGCCAGCAGCACGCGTTTTCAAAAGTCGCGCCAAGAGACCCAGTACTTC.

This clonotype was recorded at least ten times. The rearrangement joins TRBV6-2 or TRBV6-3 to TRBJ2-1; either TRBD1 or TRBD2 may fit D (5 bases each). V lost 0 bases, J lost 8 bases, and 11 bases lay in between. The CDR3 runs to 14 residues. Germline V gene data show CDR1 as MNHEY and CDR2 as SVGEGT. As DNA, the CDR3 is TGTGCCAGCAGTTACTCTCAAGGGGACGATGAGCAGTTCTTC. As protein: CASSYSQGDDEQFF.

This chain links TRBV12-3 or TRBV12-4 with TRBJ2-1, with 14 positions matching TRBD2. The CDR3 covers 14 residues. V was pared by 8 bases and J by 10 bases, with 7 bases of the junction left unmatched. CDR3 sequence: CASGPGTSGGEQFF. DNA for the CDR3: TGTGCCAGCGGTCCCGGGACTAGCGGGGGAGAGCAGTTCTTC.

In this sample, this clonotype turned up a few times. CDR3 amino acids: CSVAGGQGQTDTQYF. In DNA, the CDR3 is TGCAGCGTCGCGGGGGGACAGGGCCAGACAGATACGCAGTATTTT. V and J are TRBV29-1 and TRBJ2-3, with a weak D call TRBD1 (9 bases). CDR1 and CDR2 from the germline V gene are SQVTM and ANQGSEA. CDR3 length: 15 residues. The V end lost 6 bases, the J end lost 3 bases, and 19 bases lay between the germline ends.

The table lists this clonotype with a few counts. The V call is TRBV7-6, the J call TRBJ2-7; the match to TRBD2 covers 7 bases. With V trimmed by 4 bases and J by 3 bases, 9 bases remained unmatched. Germline CDR1 is SGHVS and CDR2 is FNYEAQ. This CDR3 has 15 amino acids. The CDR3 sequence: CASSSLQRGFYEQYF. CDR3 sequence (DNA): TGTGCCAGCAGCTCCCTCCAGCGGGGCTTCTACGAGCAGTACTTC.

CDR3 sequence: CATSDSLSEGTGKYNEQFF. In DNA form, the CDR3 reads TGTGCCACCAGTGATTCTCTAAGTGAAGGGACAGGGAAATACAATGAGCAGTTCTTC. The chain uses TRBV24-1 and TRBJ2-1, with 9 positions matching TRBD1. CDR1 and CDR2 from the germline V gene are KGHDR and SFDVKD. The junction had 14 bases not matched to a gene; V was cut back by 2 bases and J by 4 bases. The CDR3 loop spans 19 amino acids.

This clonotype was observed at least ten times. This sequence joins TRBV19 and TRBJ2-1; 8 nucleotides match TRBD1. Germline CDR1 reads LNHDA; CDR2 reads SQIVND (reference sequence). The CDR3 runs 18 residues. The ends lost 5 bases at V and 6 bases at J; junction bases unmatched: 18. The CDR3, as DNA: TGTGCCAGTAGTCCCGGACAGGGTAGAAGTAAATCGGGCAATGAGCAGTTCTTC. Translated, it gives CASSPGQGRSKSGNEQFF.

This clonotype was counted at least ten times. The chain couples TRBV28 to TRBJ2-1, with D perhaps being TRBD1 or TRBD2 (6 bases each). The CDR3 is 16 residues long. V was clipped by 8 bases and J by 5 bases, with 22 bases between them. In germline, CDR1 is MDHEN, CDR2 SYDVKM. Here the CDR3 DNA reads TGTGCCAGCTGGAGAGGGGGGAATAGAGGAAACAATGAGCAGTTCTTC. As protein: CASWRGGNRGNNEQFF. The whole variable domain, filled in from reference TRBV28 and TRBJ2-1, reads DVKVTQSSRYLVKRTGEKVFLECVQDMDHENMFWYRQDPGLGLRLIYFSYDVKMKEKGDIPEGYSVSREKKERFSLILESASTNQTSMYLCASWRGGNRGNNEQFFGPGTRLTVL.